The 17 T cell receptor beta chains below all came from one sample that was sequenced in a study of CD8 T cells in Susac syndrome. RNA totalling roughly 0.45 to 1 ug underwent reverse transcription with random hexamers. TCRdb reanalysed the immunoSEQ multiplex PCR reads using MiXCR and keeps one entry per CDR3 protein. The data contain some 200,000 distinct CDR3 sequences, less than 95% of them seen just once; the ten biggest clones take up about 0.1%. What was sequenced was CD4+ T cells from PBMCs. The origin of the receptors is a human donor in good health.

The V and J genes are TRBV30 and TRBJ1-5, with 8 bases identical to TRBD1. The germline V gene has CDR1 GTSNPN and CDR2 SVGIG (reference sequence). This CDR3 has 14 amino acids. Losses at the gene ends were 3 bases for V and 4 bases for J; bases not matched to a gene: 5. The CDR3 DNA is TGTGCCTGGAGCCAGGGGGCCGGGAATCAGCCCCAGCATTTT. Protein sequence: CAWSQGAGNQPQHF.

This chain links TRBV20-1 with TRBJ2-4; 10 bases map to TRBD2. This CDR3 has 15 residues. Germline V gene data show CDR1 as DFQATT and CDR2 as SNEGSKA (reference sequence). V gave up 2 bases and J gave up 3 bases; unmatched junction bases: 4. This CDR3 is CSARLAGVVKNIQYF. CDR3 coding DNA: TGCAGTGCTAGACTAGCGGGAGTTGTCAAAAACATTCAGTACTTC.

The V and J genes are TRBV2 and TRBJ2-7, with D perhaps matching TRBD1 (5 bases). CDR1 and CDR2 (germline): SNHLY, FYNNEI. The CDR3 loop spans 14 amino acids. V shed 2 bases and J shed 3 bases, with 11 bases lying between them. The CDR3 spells CASSEQGPLYEQYF. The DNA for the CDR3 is TGTGCCAGCAGTGAACAGGGCCCCCTCTACGAGCAGTACTTC.

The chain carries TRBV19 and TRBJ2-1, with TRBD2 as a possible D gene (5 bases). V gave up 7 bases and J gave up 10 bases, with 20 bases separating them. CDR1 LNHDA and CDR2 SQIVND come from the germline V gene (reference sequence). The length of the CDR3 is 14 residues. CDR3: CASTDYPLKGEQFF. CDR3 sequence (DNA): TGTGCCAGTACCGACTACCCCTTAAAAGGCGAGCAGTTCTTC.

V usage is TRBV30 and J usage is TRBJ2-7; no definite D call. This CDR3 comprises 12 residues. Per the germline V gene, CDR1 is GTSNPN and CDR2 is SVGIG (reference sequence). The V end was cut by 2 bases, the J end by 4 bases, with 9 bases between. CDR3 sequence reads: CAWSKGRYEQYF. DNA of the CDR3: TGTGCCTGGAGTAAGGGCCGGTACGAGCAGTACTTC.

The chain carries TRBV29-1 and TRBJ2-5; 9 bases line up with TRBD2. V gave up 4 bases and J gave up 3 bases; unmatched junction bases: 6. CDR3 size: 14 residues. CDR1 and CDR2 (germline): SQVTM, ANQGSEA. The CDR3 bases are TGCAGCGTTGTCGGGACTAGCAGAAAAGAGACCCAGTACTTC. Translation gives CSVVGTSRKETQYF.

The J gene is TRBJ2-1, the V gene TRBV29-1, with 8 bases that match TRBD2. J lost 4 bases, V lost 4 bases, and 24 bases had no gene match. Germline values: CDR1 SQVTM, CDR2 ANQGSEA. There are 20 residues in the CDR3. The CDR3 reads CSVGGLVELNKPLTYNEQFF. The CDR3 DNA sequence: TGCAGCGTTGGGGGACTAGTGGAGCTAAACAAACCCCTCACTTACAATGAGCAGTTCTTC.

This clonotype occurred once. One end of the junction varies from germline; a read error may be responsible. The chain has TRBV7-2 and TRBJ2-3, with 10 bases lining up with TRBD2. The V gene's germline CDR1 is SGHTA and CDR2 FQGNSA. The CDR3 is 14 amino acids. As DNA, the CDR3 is TGTGCCAGCAGTTTAGCGGGAGGTGGGAATACGCAGTATTTT. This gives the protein CASSLAGGGNTQYF.

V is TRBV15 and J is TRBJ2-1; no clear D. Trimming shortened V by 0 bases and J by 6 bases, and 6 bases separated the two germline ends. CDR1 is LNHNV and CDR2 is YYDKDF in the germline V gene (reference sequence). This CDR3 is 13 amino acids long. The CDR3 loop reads CATSREVPNEQFF. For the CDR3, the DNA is TGTGCCACCAGCAGAGAGGTACCCAATGAGCAGTTCTTC.

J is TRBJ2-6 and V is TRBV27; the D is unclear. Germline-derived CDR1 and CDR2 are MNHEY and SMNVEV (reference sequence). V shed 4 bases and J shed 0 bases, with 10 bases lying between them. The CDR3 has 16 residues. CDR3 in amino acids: CASSSVTGSGANVLTF. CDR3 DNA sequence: TGTGCCAGCAGTTCAGTTACCGGCTCTGGGGCCAACGTCCTGACTTTC.

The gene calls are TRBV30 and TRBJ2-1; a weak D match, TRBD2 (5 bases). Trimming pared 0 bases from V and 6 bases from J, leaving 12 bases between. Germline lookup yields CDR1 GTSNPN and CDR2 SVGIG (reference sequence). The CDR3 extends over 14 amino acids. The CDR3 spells CAWSVSYRGNEQFF. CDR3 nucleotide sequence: TGTGCCTGGAGTGTAAGCTATCGGGGCAATGAGCAGTTCTTC.

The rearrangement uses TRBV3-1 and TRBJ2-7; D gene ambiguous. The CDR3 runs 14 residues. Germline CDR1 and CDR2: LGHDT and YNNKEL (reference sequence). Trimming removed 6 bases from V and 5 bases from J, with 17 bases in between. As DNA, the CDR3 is TGTGCCAGCAGTCCAGTTATTCATGGTAACGAGCAGTACTTC. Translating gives CASSPVIHGNEQYF.

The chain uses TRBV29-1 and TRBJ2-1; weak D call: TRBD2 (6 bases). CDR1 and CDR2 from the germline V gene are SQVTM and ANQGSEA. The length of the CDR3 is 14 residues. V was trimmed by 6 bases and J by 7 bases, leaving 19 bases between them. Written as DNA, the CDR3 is TGCAGCGTGGGAATGCAACTAGCTACAAATGAGCAGTTCTTC. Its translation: CSVGMQLATNEQFF.

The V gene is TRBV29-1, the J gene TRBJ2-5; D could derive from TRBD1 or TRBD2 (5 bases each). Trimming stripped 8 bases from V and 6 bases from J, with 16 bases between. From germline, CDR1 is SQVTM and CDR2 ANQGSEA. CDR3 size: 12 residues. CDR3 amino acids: CSLRDGSQTQYF. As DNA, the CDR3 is TGCAGCCTAAGGGACGGATCTCAGACCCAGTACTTC.

The CDR3 here is CASSMGQNNQPQHF. CDR3 nucleotides: TGTGCCAGCTCAATGGGACAGAACAATCAGCCCCAGCATTTT. The chain links TRBV18 to TRBJ1-5, with 7 bases lining up with TRBD1. V shed 5 bases, J shed 3 bases, and the junction held 4 bases outside the gene matches. The CDR3 length is 14 residues. Germline CDR1 is KGHSH and CDR2 is LQKENI. Drawing the rest from reference TRBV18 and TRBJ1-5, the complete variable domain is NAGVMQNPRHLVRRRGQEARLRCSPMKGHSHVYWYRQLPEEGLKFMVYLQKENIIDESGMPKERFSAEFPKEGPSILRIQQVVRGDSAAYFCASSMGQNNQPQHFGDGTRLSIL.

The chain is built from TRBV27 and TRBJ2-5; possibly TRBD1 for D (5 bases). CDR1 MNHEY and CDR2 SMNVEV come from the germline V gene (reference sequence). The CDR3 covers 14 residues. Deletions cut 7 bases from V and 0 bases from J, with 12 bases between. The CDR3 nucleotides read TGTGCCAGCAAGGACCAGGGCCACCAAGAGACCCAGTACTTC. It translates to CASKDQGHQETQYF.

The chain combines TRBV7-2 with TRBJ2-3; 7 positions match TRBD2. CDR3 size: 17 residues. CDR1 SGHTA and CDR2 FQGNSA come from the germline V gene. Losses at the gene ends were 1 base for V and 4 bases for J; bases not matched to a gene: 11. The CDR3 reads CASSLVGGGAQPDTQYF. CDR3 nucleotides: TGTGCCAGCAGCTTAGTAGGCGGGGGAGCCCAGCCAGATACGCAGTATTTT. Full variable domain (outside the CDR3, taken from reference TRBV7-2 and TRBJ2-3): GAGVSQSPSNKVTEKGKDVELRCDPISGHTALYWYRQSLGQGLEFLIYFQGNSAPDKSGLPSDRFSAERTGGSVSTLTIQRTQQEDSAVYLCASSLVGGGAQPDTQYFGPGTRLTVL.